Listed below are T cell receptor beta chains from one sample, sequenced in a study of blood T cell repertoires in COVID-19. Profiled with immunoSEQ multiplex PCR; TCRdb holds only in-frame clones, not every one. The repertoire holds about 230,000 clones, with roughly 80% as singletons. Input material: peripheral blood. These receptors originate from a woman between 70 and 85 years old with active or convalescent COVID-19. Both conserved end residues are part of each CDR3. Fields, in order: CDR3 protein, CDR3 DNA, V gene, J gene, D gene, clone size. A D gene is named only where the DNA matches it firmly. Not every row has a clone size; where given, it reads once, few, many or a size class.

CDR3 protein: CASSWGLAPSSYNEQFF
CDR3 DNA: TGTGCCAGCTCCTGGGGACTAGCGCCAAGCTCCTACAATGAGCAGTTCTTC
V gene: TRBV3-1/TRBV3-2
J gene: TRBJ2-1
D gene: TRBD2
clone size: NA

CDR3 protein: CASSYNGGAREQFF
CDR3 DNA: TGTGCCAGCAGTTACAACGGGGGGGCAAGAGAGCAGTTCTTC
V gene: TRBV6-5
J gene: TRBJ2-1
D gene: TRBD2
clone size: NA

CDR3 protein: CATTSGTGLIGTQYF
CDR3 DNA: TGTGCCACCACGTCCGGGACAGGGCTGATCGGGACCCAGTACTTC
V gene: TRBV28
J gene: TRBJ2-5
D gene: TRBD1
clone size: NA

CDR3 protein: CATSRARQVAQETQYF
CDR3 DNA: TGTGCCACCAGCAGAGCACGGCAGGTCGCCCAAGAGACCCAGTACTTC
V gene: TRBV15
J gene: TRBJ2-5
D gene: NA
clone size: NA

CDR3 protein: CSAGTGSEQYF
CDR3 DNA: TGCAGCGCCGGGACAGGCAGCGAGCAGTACTTC
V gene: TRBV29-1
J gene: TRBJ2-7
D gene: TRBD1
clone size: NA

CDR3 protein: CAWKAGAGNTIYF
CDR3 DNA: TGTGCCTGGAAGGCGGGGGCTGGAAACACCATATATTTT
V gene: TRBV30
J gene: TRBJ1-3
D gene: NA
clone size: NA

CDR3 protein: CAWSGGETQYF
CDR3 DNA: TGTGCCTGGAGCGGGGGGGAGACCCAGTACTTC
V gene: TRBV30
J gene: TRBJ2-5
D gene: TRBD2
clone size: NA

CDR3 protein: CASSYMGQPYNEQFF
CDR3 DNA: TGTGCCAGCAGTTATATGGGACAGCCCTACAATGAGCAGTTCTTC
V gene: TRBV6-5
J gene: TRBJ2-1
D gene: TRBD1
clone size: NA

CDR3 protein: CASTEVGSISTEAFF
CDR3 DNA: TGTGCCAGCACCGAGGTAGGGAGTATAAGCACTGAAGCTTTCTTT
V gene: TRBV18
J gene: TRBJ1-1
D gene: NA
clone size: NA

CDR3 protein: CASSQPTGGNTEAFF
CDR3 DNA: TGCGCCAGCAGCCAGCCAACAGGGGGTAACACTGAAGCTTTCTTT
V gene: TRBV5-1
J gene: TRBJ1-1
D gene: TRBD1
clone size: NA

CDR3 protein: CASSFQGVNEKLFF
CDR3 DNA: TGTGCCAGCAGCTTTCAGGGGGTTAATGAAAAACTGTTTTTT
V gene: TRBV5-5
J gene: TRBJ1-4
D gene: TRBD1
clone size: NA

CDR3 protein: CASSLSGGRDTEAFF
CDR3 DNA: TGTGCCAGCAGCCTATCAGGAGGGCGGGACACTGAAGCTTTCTTT
V gene: TRBV9
J gene: TRBJ1-1
D gene: NA
clone size: NA

CDR3 protein: CATQAGLGGELFF
CDR3 DNA: TGTGCCACCCAGGCGGGGTTGGGCGGGGAGCTGTTTTTT
V gene: TRBV27
J gene: TRBJ2-2
D gene: NA
clone size: few

CDR3 protein: CASSSQETQYF
CDR3 DNA: TGCGCCAGCAGCTCTCAAGAGACCCAGTACTTC
V gene: TRBV5-1
J gene: TRBJ2-5
D gene: NA
clone size: NA